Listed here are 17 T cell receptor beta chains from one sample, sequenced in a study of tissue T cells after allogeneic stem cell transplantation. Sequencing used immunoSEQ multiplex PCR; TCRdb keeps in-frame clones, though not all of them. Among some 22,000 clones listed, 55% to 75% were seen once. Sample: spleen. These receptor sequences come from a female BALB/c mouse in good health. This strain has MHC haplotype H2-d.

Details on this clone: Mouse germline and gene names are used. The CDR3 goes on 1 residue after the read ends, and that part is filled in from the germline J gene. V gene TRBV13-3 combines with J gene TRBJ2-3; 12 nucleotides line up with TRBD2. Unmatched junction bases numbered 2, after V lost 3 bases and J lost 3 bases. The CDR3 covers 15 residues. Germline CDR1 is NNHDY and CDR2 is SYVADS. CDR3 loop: CASSGLGGPAETLYF. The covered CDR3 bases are TGTGCCAGCAGTGGACTGGGGGGGCCGGCAGAAACGCTGTAT.

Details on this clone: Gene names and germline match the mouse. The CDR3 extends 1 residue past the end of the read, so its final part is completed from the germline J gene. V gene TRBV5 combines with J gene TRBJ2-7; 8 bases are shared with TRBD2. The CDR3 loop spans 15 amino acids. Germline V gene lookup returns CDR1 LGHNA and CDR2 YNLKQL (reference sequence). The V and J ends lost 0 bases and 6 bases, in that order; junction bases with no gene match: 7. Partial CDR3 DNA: TGTGCCAGCAGCCAAGATGGGCTGGGGGGATTTGAACAGTAC. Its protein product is CASSQDGLGGFEQY. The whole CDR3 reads CASSQDGLGGFEQYF.

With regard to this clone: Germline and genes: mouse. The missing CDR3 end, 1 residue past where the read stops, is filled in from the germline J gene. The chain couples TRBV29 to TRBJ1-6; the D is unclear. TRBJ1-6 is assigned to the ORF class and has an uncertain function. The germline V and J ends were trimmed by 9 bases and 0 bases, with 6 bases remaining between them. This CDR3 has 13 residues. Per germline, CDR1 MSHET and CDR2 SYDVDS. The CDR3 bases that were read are TGTGCTAGTCAGTATTCCTATAATTCGCCCCTCTAC. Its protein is CASQYSYNSPLY. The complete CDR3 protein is CASQYSYNSPLYF.

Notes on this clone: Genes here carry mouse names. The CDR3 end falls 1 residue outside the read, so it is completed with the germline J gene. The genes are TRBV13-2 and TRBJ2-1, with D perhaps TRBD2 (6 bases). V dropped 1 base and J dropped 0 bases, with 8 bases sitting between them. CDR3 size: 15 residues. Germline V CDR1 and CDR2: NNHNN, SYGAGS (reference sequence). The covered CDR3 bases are TGTGCCAGCGGTGATAACTGGGTTAACTATGCTGAGCAGTTC. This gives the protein CASGDNWVNYAEQF. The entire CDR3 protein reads CASGDNWVNYAEQFF.

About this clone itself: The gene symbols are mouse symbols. CDR3 in amino acids: CAWSRRGSAETLYF. Partial CDR3 DNA: TGTGCCTGGAGTCGGAGGGGTAGTGCAGAAACGCTGTAT. This sequence joins TRBV31 and TRBJ2-3; a possible D gene is TRBD1 (5 bases). The DNA ends 1 residue before the CDR3 does, and the rest of the CDR3 is filled in from the germline J gene. Deletions cut 1 base from V and 0 bases from J, with 8 bases between. Germline CDR1 reads GKSSPN; CDR2 reads SITVG. This CDR3 contains 14 residues. Filled out from reference TRBV31 and TRBJ2-3, the complete variable domain reads AQTIHQWPVAEIKAVGSPLSLGCTIKGKSSPNLYWYWQATGGTLQQLFYSITVGQVESVVQLNLSASRPKDDQFILSTEKLLLSHSGFYLCAWSRRGSAETLYFGSGTRLTVL.

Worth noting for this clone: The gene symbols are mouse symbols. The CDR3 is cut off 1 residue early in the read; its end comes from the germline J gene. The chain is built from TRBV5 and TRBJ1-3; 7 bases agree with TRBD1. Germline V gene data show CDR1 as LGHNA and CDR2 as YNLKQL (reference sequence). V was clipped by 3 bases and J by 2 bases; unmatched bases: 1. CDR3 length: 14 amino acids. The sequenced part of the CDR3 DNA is TGTGCCAGCAGCCACACAGGGGCTGGAAATACGCTCTAT. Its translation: CASSHTGAGNTLY. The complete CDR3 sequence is CASSHTGAGNTLYF.

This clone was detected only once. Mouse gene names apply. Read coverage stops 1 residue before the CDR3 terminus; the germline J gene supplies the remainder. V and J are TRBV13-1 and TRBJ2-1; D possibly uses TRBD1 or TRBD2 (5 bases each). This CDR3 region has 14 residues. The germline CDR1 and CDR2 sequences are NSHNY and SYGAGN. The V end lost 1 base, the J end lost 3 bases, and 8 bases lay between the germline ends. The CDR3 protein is CASSDSGGYAEQFF. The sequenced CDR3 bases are TGTGCCAGCAGTGATTCCGGGGGCTATGCTGAGCAGTTC.

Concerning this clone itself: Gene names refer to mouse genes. The part of the CDR3 DNA that was read is TGTGCCAGCAGCTCGACAGGGAGGGGTAGTCAAAACACCTTGTAC. Amino acid sequence: CASSSTGRGSQNTLY. The full CDR3 is CASSSTGRGSQNTLYF. This chain links TRBV4 with TRBJ2-4; TRBD1 aligns across 7 bases. The read ends 1 residue before the CDR3 terminus; that terminus is restored from the germline J gene. Germline CDR1 and CDR2: LGHDT and YNNKQL (reference sequence). After removal of 4 bases from V and 0 bases from J, the junction contained 7 bases not matched to a gene. This CDR3 comprises 16 residues.

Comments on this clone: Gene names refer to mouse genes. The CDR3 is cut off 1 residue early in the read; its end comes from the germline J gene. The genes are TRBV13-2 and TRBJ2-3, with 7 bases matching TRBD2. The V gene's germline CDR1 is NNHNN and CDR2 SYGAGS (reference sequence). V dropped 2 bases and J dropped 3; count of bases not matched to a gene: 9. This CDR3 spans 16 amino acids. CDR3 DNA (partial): TGTGCCAGCGGTGAATCACTGGGGACCTCCGCAGAAACGCTGTAT. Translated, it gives CASGESLGTSAETLY. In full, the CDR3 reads CASGESLGTSAETLYF.

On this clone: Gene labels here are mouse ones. CDR3 bases read: TGTGCCTGGAGTCTAGGGAGGAACAACCAGGCTCCGCTT. Translating it yields CAWSLGRNNQAPL. The whole CDR3 region reads CAWSLGRNNQAPLF. The gene calls are TRBV31 and TRBJ1-5, with unresolved D. The read terminates 1 residue ahead of where the CDR3 ends, so the germline J gene completes it. Per germline, CDR1 GKSSPN and CDR2 SITVG. The ends were cut back, 0 bases at V and 1 base at J, with 7 bases in the middle. The CDR3 consists of 14 residues.

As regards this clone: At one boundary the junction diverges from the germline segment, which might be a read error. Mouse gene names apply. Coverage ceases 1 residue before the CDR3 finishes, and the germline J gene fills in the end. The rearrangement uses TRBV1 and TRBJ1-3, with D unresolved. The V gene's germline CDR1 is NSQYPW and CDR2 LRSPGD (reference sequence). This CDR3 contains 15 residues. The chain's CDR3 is CTCSAGHFSGNALYF. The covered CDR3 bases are TGCACCTGCAGTGCAGGACACTTTTCTGGAAATGCGCTCTAT.

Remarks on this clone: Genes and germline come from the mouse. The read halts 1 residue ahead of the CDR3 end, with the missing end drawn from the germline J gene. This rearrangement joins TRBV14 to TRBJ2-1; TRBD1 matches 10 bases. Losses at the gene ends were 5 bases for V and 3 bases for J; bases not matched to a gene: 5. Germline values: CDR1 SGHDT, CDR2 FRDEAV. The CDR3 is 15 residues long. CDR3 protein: CASRPGTGVYAEQFF. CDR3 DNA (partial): TGTGCCAGCAGACCCGGGACAGGGGTCTATGCTGAGCAGTTC.

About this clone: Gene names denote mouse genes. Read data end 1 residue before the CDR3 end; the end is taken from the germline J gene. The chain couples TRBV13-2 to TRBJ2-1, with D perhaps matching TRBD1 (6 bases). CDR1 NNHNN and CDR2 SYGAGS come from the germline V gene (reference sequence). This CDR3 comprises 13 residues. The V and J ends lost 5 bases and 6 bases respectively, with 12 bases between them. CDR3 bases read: TGTGCCAGCGGCCAACGGGACACTGCTGAGCAGTTC. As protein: CASGQRDTAEQF. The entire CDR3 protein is CASGQRDTAEQFF.

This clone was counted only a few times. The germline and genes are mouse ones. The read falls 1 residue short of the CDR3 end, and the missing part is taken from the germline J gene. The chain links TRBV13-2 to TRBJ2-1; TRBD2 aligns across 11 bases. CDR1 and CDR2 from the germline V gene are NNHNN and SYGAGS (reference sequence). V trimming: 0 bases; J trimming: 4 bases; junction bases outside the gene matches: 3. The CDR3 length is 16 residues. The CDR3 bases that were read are TGTGCCAGCGGTGATGACTGGGGGGGCGAGTATGCTGAGCAGTTC. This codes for CASGDDWGGEYAEQF. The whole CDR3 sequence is CASGDDWGGEYAEQFF.

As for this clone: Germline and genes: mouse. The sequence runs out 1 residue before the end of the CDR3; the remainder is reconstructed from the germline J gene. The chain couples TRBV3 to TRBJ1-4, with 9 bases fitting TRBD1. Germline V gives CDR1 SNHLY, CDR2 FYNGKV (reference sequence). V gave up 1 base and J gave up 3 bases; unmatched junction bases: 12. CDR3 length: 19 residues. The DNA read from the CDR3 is TGTGCCAGCAGCTTAGTAGGGGTCGGGGACAGGGCGCCCAACGAAAGATTATTT. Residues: CASSLVGVGDRAPNERLF. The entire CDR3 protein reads CASSLVGVGDRAPNERLFF.

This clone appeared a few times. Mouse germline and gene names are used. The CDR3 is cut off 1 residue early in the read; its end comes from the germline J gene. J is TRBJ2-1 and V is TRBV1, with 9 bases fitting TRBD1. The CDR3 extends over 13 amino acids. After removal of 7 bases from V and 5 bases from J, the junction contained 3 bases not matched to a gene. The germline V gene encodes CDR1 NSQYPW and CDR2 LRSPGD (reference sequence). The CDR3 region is CTCTRDRDAEQFF. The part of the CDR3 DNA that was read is TGCACCTGCACCAGGGACAGGGATGCTGAGCAGTTC.

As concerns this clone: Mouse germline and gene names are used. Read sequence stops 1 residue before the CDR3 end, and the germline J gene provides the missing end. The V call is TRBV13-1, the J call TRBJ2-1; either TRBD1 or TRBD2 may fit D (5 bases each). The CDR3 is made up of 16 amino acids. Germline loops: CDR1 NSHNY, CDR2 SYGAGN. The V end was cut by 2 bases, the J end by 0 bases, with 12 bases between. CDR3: CASSEVGAGNYAEQFF. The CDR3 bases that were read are TGTGCCAGCAGTGAGGTCGGGGCCGGTAACTATGCTGAGCAGTTC.